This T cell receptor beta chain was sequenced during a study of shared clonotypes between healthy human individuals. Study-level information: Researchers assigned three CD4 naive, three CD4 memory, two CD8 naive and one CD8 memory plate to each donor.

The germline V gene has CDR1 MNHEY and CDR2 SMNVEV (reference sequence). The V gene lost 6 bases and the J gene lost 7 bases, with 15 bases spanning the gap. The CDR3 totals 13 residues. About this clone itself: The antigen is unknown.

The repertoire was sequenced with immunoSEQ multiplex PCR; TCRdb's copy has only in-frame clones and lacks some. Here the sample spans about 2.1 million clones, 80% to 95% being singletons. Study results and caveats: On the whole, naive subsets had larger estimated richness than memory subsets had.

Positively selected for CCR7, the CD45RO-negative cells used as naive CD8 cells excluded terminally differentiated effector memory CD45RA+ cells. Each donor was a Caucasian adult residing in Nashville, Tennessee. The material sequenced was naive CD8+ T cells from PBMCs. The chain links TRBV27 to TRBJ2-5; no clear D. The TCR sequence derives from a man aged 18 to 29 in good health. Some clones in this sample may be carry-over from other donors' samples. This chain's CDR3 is CASRGFGLGTQYF. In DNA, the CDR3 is TGTGCCAGCAGGGGTTTCGGTCTTGGGACCCAGTACTTC.